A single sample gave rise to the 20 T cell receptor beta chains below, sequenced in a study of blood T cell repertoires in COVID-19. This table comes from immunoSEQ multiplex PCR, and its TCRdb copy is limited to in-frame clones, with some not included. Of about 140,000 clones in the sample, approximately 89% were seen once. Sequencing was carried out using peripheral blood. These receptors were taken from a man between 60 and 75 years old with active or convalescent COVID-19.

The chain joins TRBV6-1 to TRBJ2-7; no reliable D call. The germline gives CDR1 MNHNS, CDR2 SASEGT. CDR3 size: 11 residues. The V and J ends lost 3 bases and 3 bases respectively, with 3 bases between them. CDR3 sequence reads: CASSDGYEQYF. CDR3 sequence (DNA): TGTGCCAGCAGTGACGGCTACGAGCAGTACTTC.

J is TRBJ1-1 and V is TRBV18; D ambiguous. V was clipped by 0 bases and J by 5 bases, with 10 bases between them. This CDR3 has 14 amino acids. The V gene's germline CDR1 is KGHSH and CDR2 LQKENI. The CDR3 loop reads CASSPPSVITEAFF. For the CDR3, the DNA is TGTGCCAGCTCACCACCGAGCGTTATTACTGAAGCTTTCTTT. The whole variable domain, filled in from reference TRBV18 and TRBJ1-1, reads NAGVMQNPRHLVRRRGQEARLRCSPMKGHSHVYWYRQLPEEGLKFMVYLQKENIIDESGMPKERFSAEFPKEGPSILRIQQVVRGDSAAYFCASSPPSVITEAFFGQGTRLTVV.

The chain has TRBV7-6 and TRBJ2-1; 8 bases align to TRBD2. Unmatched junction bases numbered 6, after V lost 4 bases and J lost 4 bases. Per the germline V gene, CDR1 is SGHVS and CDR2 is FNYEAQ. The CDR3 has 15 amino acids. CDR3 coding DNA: TGTGCCAGCAGCTCGGGGGGGGTTTATTACAATGAGCAGTTCTTC. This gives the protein CASSSGGVYYNEQFF.

This CDR3 reads CASSFGLAGDTQYF. CDR3 nucleotides: TGTGCCAGTAGTTTTGGACTAGCAGGAGATACGCAGTATTTT. This chain connects TRBV19 to TRBJ2-3, with 8 bases that match TRBD2. In germline, CDR1 is LNHDA, CDR2 SQIVND (reference sequence). V was clipped by 5 bases and J by 5 bases; unmatched bases: 6. This CDR3 has 14 residues.

The CDR3 bases are TGTGCCATCAGTGAGTTGGGCAGGGGGCGAGGAGGCAATCAGCCCCAGCATTTT. Protein sequence: CAISELGRGRGGNQPQHF. The chain uses TRBV10-3 and TRBJ1-5; TRBD1 matches 8 bases. The germline gives CDR1 ENHRY, CDR2 SYGVKD. Losses at the gene ends were 1 base for V and 2 bases for J; bases not matched to a gene: 10. The CDR3 is 18 residues long.

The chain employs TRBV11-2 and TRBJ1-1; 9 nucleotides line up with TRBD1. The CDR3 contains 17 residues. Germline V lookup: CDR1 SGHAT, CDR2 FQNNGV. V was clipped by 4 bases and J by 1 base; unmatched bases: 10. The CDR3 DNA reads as TGTGCCAGCAGCTCAATACAGGGGGCGAGGGGGAACACTGAAGCTTTCTTT. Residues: CASSSIQGARGNTEAFF.

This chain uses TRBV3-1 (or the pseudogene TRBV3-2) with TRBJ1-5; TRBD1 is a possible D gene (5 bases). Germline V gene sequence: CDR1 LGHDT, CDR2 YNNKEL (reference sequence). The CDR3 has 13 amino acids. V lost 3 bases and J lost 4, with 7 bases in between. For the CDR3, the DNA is TGTGCCAGCAGCCATACAGGTAATCAGCCCCAGCATTTT. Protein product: CASSHTGNQPQHF.

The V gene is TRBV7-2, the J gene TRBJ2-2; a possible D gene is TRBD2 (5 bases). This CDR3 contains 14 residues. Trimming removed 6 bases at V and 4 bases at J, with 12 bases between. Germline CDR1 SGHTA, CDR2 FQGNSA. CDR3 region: CASSQSGVTGELFF. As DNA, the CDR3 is TGTGCCAGCAGTCAGAGCGGAGTCACCGGGGAGCTGTTTTTT.

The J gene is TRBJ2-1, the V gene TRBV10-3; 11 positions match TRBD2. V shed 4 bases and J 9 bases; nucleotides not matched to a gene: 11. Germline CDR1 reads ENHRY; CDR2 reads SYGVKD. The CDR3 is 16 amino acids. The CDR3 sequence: CAISVYSGRESGEQFF. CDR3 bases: TGTGCCATCAGTGTTTATAGCGGGAGGGAGTCGGGTGAGCAGTTCTTC.

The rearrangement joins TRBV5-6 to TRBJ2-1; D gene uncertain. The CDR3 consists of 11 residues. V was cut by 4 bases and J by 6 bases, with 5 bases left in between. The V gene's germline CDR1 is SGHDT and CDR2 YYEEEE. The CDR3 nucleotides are TGTGCCAGCAGCCTCCTCAATGAGCAGTTCTTC. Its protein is CASSLLNEQFF. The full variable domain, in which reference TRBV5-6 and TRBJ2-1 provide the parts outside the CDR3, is DAGVTQSPTHLIKTRGQQVTLRCSPKSGHDTVSWYQQALGQGPQFIFQYYEEEERQRGNFPDRFSGHQFPNYSSELNVNALLLGDSALYLCASSLLNEQFFGPGTRLTVL.

The CDR3 sequence: CASSYGTGGASGNTIYF. The DNA for the CDR3 is TGCGCCAGCAGTTACGGGACAGGGGGCGCGTCTGGAAACACCATATATTTT. The chain uses TRBV5-1 and TRBJ1-3, with 12 bases that match TRBD1. The J segment lost 1 base and the V segment lost 5 bases, leaving 7 bases of the junction unmatched. The CDR3 consists of 17 residues. Per the germline V gene, CDR1 is SGHRS and CDR2 is YFSETQ.

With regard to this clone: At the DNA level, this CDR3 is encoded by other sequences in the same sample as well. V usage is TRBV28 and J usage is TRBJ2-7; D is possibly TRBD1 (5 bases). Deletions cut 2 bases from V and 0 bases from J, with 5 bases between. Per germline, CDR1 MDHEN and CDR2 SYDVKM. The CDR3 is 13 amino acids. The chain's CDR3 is CASSLDSSYEQYF. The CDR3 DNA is TGTGCCAGCAGTTTAGACAGCTCCTACGAGCAGTACTTC.

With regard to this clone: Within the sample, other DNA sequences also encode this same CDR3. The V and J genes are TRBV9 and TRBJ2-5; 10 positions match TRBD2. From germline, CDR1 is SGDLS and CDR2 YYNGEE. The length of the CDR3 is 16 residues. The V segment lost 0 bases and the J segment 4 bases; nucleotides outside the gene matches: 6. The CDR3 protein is CASSVGASGSLETQYF. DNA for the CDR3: TGTGCCAGCAGCGTAGGGGCTAGCGGGAGTCTAGAGACCCAGTACTTC.

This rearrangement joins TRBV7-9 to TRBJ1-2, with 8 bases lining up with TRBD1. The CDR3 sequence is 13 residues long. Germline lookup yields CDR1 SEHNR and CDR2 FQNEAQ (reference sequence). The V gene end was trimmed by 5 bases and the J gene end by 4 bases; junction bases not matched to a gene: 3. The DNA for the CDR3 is TGTGCCAGCAGCCTCGGGACAGGCTATGGCTACACCTTC. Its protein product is CASSLGTGYGYTF.

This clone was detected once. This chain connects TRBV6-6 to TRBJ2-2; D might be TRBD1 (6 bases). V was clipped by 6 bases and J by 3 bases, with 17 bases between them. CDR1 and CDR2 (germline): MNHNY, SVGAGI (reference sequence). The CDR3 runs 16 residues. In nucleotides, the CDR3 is TGTGCCAGCAGCCCTCAGGGGCGAACGTACACCGGGGAGCTGTTTTTT. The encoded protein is CASSPQGRTYTGELFF.

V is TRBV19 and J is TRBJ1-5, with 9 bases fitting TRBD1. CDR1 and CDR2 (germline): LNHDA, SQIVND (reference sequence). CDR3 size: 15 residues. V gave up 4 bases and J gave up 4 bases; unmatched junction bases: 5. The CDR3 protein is CASSTRDRDNQPQHF. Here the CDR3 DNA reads TGTGCCAGTAGTACACGGGACAGGGATAATCAGCCCCAGCATTTT. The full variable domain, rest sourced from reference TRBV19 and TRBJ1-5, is DGGITQSPKYLFRKEGQNVTLSCEQNLNHDAMYWYRQDPGQGLRLIYYSQIVNDFQKGDIAEGYSVSREKKESFPLTVTSAQKNPTAFYLCASSTRDRDNQPQHFGDGTRLSIL.

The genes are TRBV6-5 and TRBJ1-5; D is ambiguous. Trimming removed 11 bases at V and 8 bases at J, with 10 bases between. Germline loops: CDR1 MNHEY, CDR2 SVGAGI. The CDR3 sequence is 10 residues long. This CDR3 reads CAGGREPQHF. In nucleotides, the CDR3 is TGTGCCGGCGGTCGCGAGCCCCAGCATTTT.

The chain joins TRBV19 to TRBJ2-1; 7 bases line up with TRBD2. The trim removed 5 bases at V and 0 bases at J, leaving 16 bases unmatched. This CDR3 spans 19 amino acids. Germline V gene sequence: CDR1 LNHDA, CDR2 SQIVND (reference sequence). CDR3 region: CASSPGAVGGRGSYNEQFF. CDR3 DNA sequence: TGTGCCAGTAGTCCAGGCGCGGTGGGAGGGCGAGGCTCCTACAATGAGCAGTTCTTC.

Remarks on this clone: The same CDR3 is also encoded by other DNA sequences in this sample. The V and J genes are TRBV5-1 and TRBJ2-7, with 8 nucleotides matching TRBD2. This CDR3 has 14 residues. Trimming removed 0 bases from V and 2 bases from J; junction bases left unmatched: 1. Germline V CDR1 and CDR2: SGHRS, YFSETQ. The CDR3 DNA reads TGCGCCAGCAGCTTGGCAGCGGGGGCCTACGAGCAGTACTTC. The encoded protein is CASSLAAGAYEQYF. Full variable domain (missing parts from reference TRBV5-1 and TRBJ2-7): KAGVTQTPRYLIKTRGQQVTLSCSPISGHRSVSWYQQTPGQGLQFLFEYFSETQRNKGNFPGRFSGRQFSNSRSEMNVSTLELGDSALYLCASSLAAGAYEQYFGPGTRLTVT.

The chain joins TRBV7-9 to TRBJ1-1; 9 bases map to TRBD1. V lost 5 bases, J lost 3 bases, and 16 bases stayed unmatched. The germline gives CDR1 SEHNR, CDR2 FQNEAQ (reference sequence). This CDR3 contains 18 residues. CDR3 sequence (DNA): TGTGCCAGCAGCCCAAGAGGGAGGGGACAGGGAGGTCACACTGAAGCTTTCTTT. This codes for CASSPRGRGQGGHTEAFF.